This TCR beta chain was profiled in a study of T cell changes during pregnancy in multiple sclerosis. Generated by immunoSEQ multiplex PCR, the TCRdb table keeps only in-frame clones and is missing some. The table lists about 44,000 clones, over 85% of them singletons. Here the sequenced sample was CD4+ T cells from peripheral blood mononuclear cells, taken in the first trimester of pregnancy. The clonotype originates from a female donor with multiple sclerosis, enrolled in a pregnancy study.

The CDR3 nucleotides read TGTGCCAGCAGCTACAGCACCGGGACTTCATGGAACACCGGGGAGCTGTTTTTT. This codes for CASSYSTGTSWNTGELFF. J is TRBJ2-2 and V is TRBV14, with D tentatively TRBD2 (6 bases). CDR3 length equals 18 residues. Per the germline V gene, CDR1 is SGHDN and CDR2 is FVKESK. V shed 5 bases and J shed 1 base, with 20 bases lying between them.